These 22 T cell receptor beta chains were all obtained from the same sample, sequenced in a study of beta chain features in type 1 diabetes. Expressed TCRB transcripts were sequenced after all isolated RNA was converted to cDNA. Clones were sequenced by immunoSEQ multiplex PCR, and TCRdb holds only the in-frame ones, with some missing. This sample carries around 300,000 clones, under 8.5% of them seen once, and the ten largest clones take roughly 1%. The source material was central memory CD4+ T cells from blood. The receptors shown here come from a woman between 18 and 30 years old in good health.

This clone was seen a few times. The chain is built from TRBV15 and TRBJ1-5; possible D gene TRBD1, 5 bases. The CDR3 length is 16 residues. Trimming stripped 0 bases from V and 3 bases from J, with 12 bases between. The germline CDR1 and CDR2 sequences are LNHNV and YYDKDF (reference sequence). The CDR3 here is CATSRDIQGNNQPQHF. CDR3 sequence (DNA): TGTGCCACCAGCAGAGATATCCAGGGCAACAATCAGCCCCAGCATTTT.

There are a few counts of this clone. The CDR3 region is CASSFGVDRGGETQYF. Written as DNA, the CDR3 is TGTGCCAGCAGCTTCGGGGTGGACAGGGGGGGGGAGACCCAGTACTTC. The chain uses TRBV7-2 and TRBJ2-5; the match to TRBD1 covers 10 bases. Germline values: CDR1 SGHTA, CDR2 FQGNSA. CDR3 length equals 16 residues. The V segment lost 3 bases and the J segment 5 bases; nucleotides outside the gene matches: 9.

This clone showed up just a few times. The rearrangement links TRBV5-4 to TRBJ1-6, with D maybe TRBD1 (6 bases). The CDR3 is 16 amino acids. Germline-derived CDR1 and CDR2 are SGHNT and YYREEE (reference sequence). Trimming cost V 0 bases and J 9 bases, with 16 bases left between them. Here the CDR3 DNA reads TGTGCCAGCAGCTTGGCCGGTAGGGGGGCCCCTTCACCCCTCCACTTT. This sequence encodes CASSLAGRGAPSPLHF.

This clone was picked up many times. The chain employs TRBV7-8 and TRBJ2-1; possibly TRBD2 for D (6 bases). Germline V CDR1 and CDR2: SGHVS, FQNEAQ. Between the trimmed V and J ends, which lost 4 bases and 4 bases, there was a span of 11 bases. The CDR3 is made up of 14 amino acids. The CDR3, as DNA: TGTGCCAGCAGCTCTGCCCGGGGGTACAATGAGCAGTTCTTC. It codes for CASSSARGYNEQFF.

The sample holds a few counts of this clone. The genes are TRBV5-4 and TRBJ1-1; D call uncertain. Trimming took off 4 bases at V and 1 base at J, with 8 bases between the two ends. The germline V gene encodes CDR1 SGHNT and CDR2 YYREEE (reference sequence). This CDR3 is built from 13 residues. As DNA, the CDR3 is TGTGCCAGCAGCGGCGCCCCGAACACTGAAGCTTTCTTT. Encoded protein: CASSGAPNTEAFF.

A few counts support this clone. The chain couples TRBV14 to TRBJ2-5; perhaps TRBD2 as D (6 bases). There are 15 residues in the CDR3. Trimming removed 7 bases at V and 4 bases at J, with 19 bases between. The germline V gene has CDR1 SGHDN and CDR2 FVKESK. CDR3 residues: CASTPGVLEGETQYF. The DNA for the CDR3 is TGTGCCAGCACCCCGGGGGTCCTAGAGGGAGAGACCCAGTACTTC.

This clone has only a few counts. The V gene is TRBV28, the J gene TRBJ1-5, with 7 nucleotides matching TRBD1. This CDR3 has 13 amino acids. Germline values: CDR1 MDHEN, CDR2 SYDVKM. V shed 6 bases, J shed 6 bases, and the junction held 5 bases outside the gene matches. CDR3 coding DNA: TGTGCCAGCAGGGTCGACAGGGCTCAGCCCCAGCATTTT. Its translation: CASRVDRAQPQHF.

This clone showed up many times. The rearrangement links TRBV10-3 to TRBJ2-7; possibly TRBD1 or TRBD2 for D (5 bases each). The CDR3 has 18 residues. The V gene's germline CDR1 is ENHRY and CDR2 SYGVKD. The V and J ends lost 0 bases and 0 bases respectively, with 18 bases between them. This CDR3 is CAISESGDKVTGSYEQYF. The CDR3 DNA reads TGTGCCATCAGTGAGTCGGGGGATAAGGTTACAGGCTCCTACGAGCAGTACTTC.

There are a few counts of this clone. The chain recombines TRBV19 with TRBJ2-6; the D call may be TRBD1 or TRBD2 (5 bases each). V gave up 3 bases and J gave up 1 base, with 10 bases separating them. Germline loops: CDR1 LNHDA, CDR2 SQIVND (reference sequence). The CDR3 sequence is 16 residues long. The CDR3 DNA reads TGTGCCAGTAGTATTCTCGGGACGTCTGGGGCCAACGTCCTGACTTTC. Translating it yields CASSILGTSGANVLTF.

For the CDR3, the DNA is TGTGCCAGCAGCTATGGGGGGAGCTCCTACGAGCAGTACTTC. This sequence encodes CASSYGGSSYEQYF. V gene TRBV11-3 combines with J gene TRBJ2-7; D perhaps matches TRBD2 (6 bases). The CDR3 consists of 14 residues. Trimming stripped 4 bases from V and 0 bases from J, with 10 bases between. The germline V gene encodes CDR1 SGHNT and CDR2 YENEEA.

The chain combines TRBV6-6 with TRBJ2-3; 7 positions agree with TRBD2. Trimming at V came to 8 bases and at J to 10 bases, leaving 15 bases not matched to a gene. In germline, CDR1 is MNHNY, CDR2 SVGAGI (reference sequence). The CDR3 spans 14 residues. The CDR3 bases are TGTGCCAGCGACCCCCGTAGACTAGCATCTCCGCAGTATTTT. Translating it yields CASDPRRLASPQYF.

This clone was counted a few times. The chain links TRBV9 to TRBJ2-1; TRBD2 is a possible D gene (6 bases). This CDR3 spans 15 amino acids. The ends were cut back, 4 bases at V and 2 bases at J, with 13 bases in the middle. Germline CDR1 SGDLS, CDR2 YYNGEE. CDR3 nucleotides: TGTGCCAGCAGCCCCCGGAGGGTCACCTACAATGAGCAGTTCTTC. Protein: CASSPRRVTYNEQFF.

This clone was found a few times. The rearrangement links TRBV18 to TRBJ2-1; maybe TRBD2 (5 bases). V was shortened by 0 bases and J by 0 bases, with 9 bases between the two germline ends. The CDR3 is 16 residues long. CDR1 and CDR2 (germline): KGHSH, LQKENI. The DNA of the CDR3 is TGTGCCAGCTCACCACCTGTAGGGAGCTCCTACAATGAGCAGTTCTTC. It yields the protein CASSPPVGSSYNEQFF.

This clone was recorded a few times. A read error may produce the germline difference seen at one junction end. The chain carries TRBV11-2 and TRBJ2-1, with D hard to call. CDR1 and CDR2 from the germline V gene are SGHAT and FQNNGV. This CDR3 has 16 amino acids. CDR3 sequence (DNA): TGTGCCAGCACCTTACTTGGCGGCCCGATCAACAATGAGCAGTTCTTC. Amino acids: CASTLLGGPINNEQFF.

Many counts were recorded for this clone. The genes are TRBV7-2 and TRBJ1-2, with 8 bases that match TRBD1. This CDR3 spans 14 amino acids. Germline V gene lookup returns CDR1 SGHTA and CDR2 FQGNSA. V shed 5 bases and J 6 bases; nucleotides not matched to a gene: 8. For the CDR3, the DNA is TGTGCCAGCAGCAATTACAGGGGGAAAGATGGCTACACCTTC. Its protein product is CASSNYRGKDGYTF.

This clone was found many times. The V call is TRBV18, the J call TRBJ2-3; D is undetermined. Germline CDR1 and CDR2: KGHSH and LQKENI. V was shortened by 5 bases and J by 4 bases, with 13 bases between the two germline ends. The CDR3 contains 14 residues. The CDR3 region is CASSKMGRADTQYF. The DNA for the CDR3 is TGTGCCAGCTCAAAAATGGGCCGCGCAGATACGCAGTATTTT.

This clone was seen a few times. The rearrangement links TRBV27 to TRBJ2-7, with a possible D match to TRBD1 (6 bases). CDR1 is MNHEY and CDR2 is SMNVEV in the germline V gene (reference sequence). V was clipped by 6 bases and J by 7 bases, with 19 bases between them. This CDR3 spans 14 amino acids. Here the CDR3 DNA reads TGTGCCAGCAGACGGAAATATGACAGGTGGGAGCAGTACGTC. Its translation is CASRRKYDRWEQYV.

This clone has a handful of counts. V usage is TRBV25-1 and J usage is TRBJ2-2; possible D gene TRBD2, 6 bases. With 6 bases removed from V and 3 bases from J, the gap between germline ends came to 8 bases. The CDR3 has 13 residues. Looked up from germline, CDR1 is MGHDK and CDR2 is SYGVNS. CDR3 sequence reads: CASRDYHTGELFF. DNA of the CDR3: TGTGCCAGCAGGGACTATCACACCGGGGAGCTGTTTTTT.

CDR3 protein: CASSINRGRAFF. The CDR3 DNA reads TGTGCCAGTAGTATAAACAGGGGTAGGGCTTTCTTT. The J gene is TRBJ1-1, the V gene TRBV19; TRBD1 aligns across 7 bases. Trimming took 2 bases from V and 11 from J; bases not matched to a gene: 5. This CDR3 is 12 amino acids long. Germline values: CDR1 LNHDA, CDR2 SQIVND (reference sequence).

In its sample, this clone was seen a few times. The chain uses TRBV7-9 and TRBJ2-6, with D perhaps TRBD1 (5 bases). CDR3 length: 16 amino acids. Germline assignment: CDR1 SEHNR and CDR2 FQNEAQ (reference sequence). With 3 bases removed from V and 1 base from J, the gap between germline ends came to 10 bases. Here the CDR3 DNA reads TGTGCCAGCAGCTTTGCAGGGCATTCTGGGGCCAACGTCCTGACTTTC. It is translated as CASSFAGHSGANVLTF.

The sample holds a few counts of this clone. The chain uses TRBV27 and TRBJ2-3; unclear D gene. The germline gives CDR1 MNHEY, CDR2 SMNVEV (reference sequence). V lost 8 bases to trimming and J lost 14 bases, with 20 bases between them. This CDR3 is 12 amino acids long. The CDR3 loop is CASGGTGPPAYF. The CDR3 nucleotides are TGTGCCAGCGGCGGAACCGGGCCTCCGGCGTATTTT.

This clone was counted only a few times. The V and J genes are TRBV9 and TRBJ2-1; 7 bases map to TRBD2. J gave up 0 bases and V 0 bases, and 9 bases lay outside the gene matches. CDR3 length: 18 residues. Per the germline V gene, CDR1 is SGDLS and CDR2 is YYNGEE. The CDR3 region is CASSVELGGSGSYNEQFF. The CDR3 DNA is TGTGCCAGCAGCGTAGAACTCGGCGGGAGTGGCTCCTACAATGAGCAGTTCTTC. The full variable domain, completed using reference TRBV9 and TRBJ2-1, is DSGVTQTPKHLITATGQRVTLRCSPRSGDLSVYWYQQSLDQGLQFLIQYYNGEERAKGNILERFSAQQFPDLHSELNLSSLELGDSALYFCASSVELGGSGSYNEQFFGPGTRLTVL.